The T cell receptor beta chain under discussion was sequenced for a study of blood T cell repertoires in COVID-19. Looking at the study overall: The United States, Italy and Spain were the sources of the acute and convalescent COVID-19 samples.

In the original workflow: Scientists estimated how many nucleated cells there were by amplifying reference gene primers. Libraries were prepared by immunoSEQ multiplex PCR; TCRdb keeps only in-frame clonotypes and omits some of them. The V and J calls and clone size were taken over from that table, and D and trimming were inferred from the DNA. The table includes around 400,000 clones, 87% detected once. V was cut by 2 bases and J by 10 bases, with 11 bases left in between. Looked up from germline, CDR1 is MNHEY and CDR2 is SVGAGI. This CDR3 comprises 12 residues. One Seattle source followed patients from active infection through their disease course.

The chain uses TRBV6-5 and TRBJ1-2; weak D call: TRBD1 (6 bases). The receptor was isolated from a woman between 55 and 75 years old with COVID-19, enrolled during active disease. The sequencing input was peripheral blood. The CDR3 loop reads CASSYDRQVYTF. The DNA for the CDR3 is TGTGCCAGCAGTTACGATAGACAGGTCTACACCTTC.